This TCR beta chain was captured by sequencing in a study of T cells after yellow fever vaccination. Whole-study results and caveats: Clones that expanded after primary vaccination mostly reappeared after the booster (around 96% CD4, approximately 85% CD8).

This CDR3 has 14 amino acids. Germline V lookup: CDR1 SGHTA, CDR2 FQGNSA. The V gene end was trimmed by 2 bases and the J gene end by 5 bases; junction bases not matched to a gene: 5. Template switching by 5'RACE produced TCR cDNA, adding a universal primer site and UMIs. TCRdb reprocessed the 5' RACE reads with MiXCR, giving one entry per CDR3 protein. The profile shows some 670,000 distinct CDR3 sequences, around an eighth of them singletons. This clonotype was seen ten or more times. Its antigen is as yet unknown. The sequence was collected from a man in his thirties or forties who received the YFV17D yellow fever vaccine. The chain links TRBV7-2 to TRBJ2-5; 7 bases are shared with TRBD1. Specimen: PBMCs, collected on the day of the yellow fever booster vaccination. CDR3: CASSLNRGGETQYF. The CDR3 region has the DNA TGTGCCAGCAGCTTAAACAGGGGTGGGGAGACCCAGTACTTC.